The entry that follows covers one T cell receptor beta chain sequence. What it binds is not known. Replicate PCRs for sorted subsets used 200 ng DNA; this equaled 25,000 to 35,000 T cell genomes. The repertoire was sequenced with immunoSEQ multiplex PCR; TCRdb's copy has only in-frame clones and lacks some. The profile shows about 1 million clones, roughly 70% of them singletons. This entry belongs to a study of shared clonotypes between healthy human individuals. General study results and limits: Among donors, clonotype sharing was expected to be affected by sequencing depth.

Germline V CDR1 and CDR2: MNHNY, SVGAGI (reference sequence). V was shortened by 6 bases and J by 0 bases, with 11 bases between the two germline ends. CDR3 length: 15 residues. Healthy adults negative for HIV, lacking recent acute infections or vaccinations, served as donors. The receptor comes from a man younger than 30 in good health. This sequence joins TRBV6-6 and TRBJ1-4, with D unresolved. The sample consisted of memory CD4+ T cells sorted from blood. Subset: CD45RA-negative fraction. CDR3 amino acids: CASRPSRTTNEKLFF. The CDR3 DNA reads TGTGCCAGCAGGCCCTCCAGGACAACTAATGAAAAACTGTTTTTT.